This TCR beta chain stems from a study of beta chain features in type 1 diabetes. The entirety of the isolated RNA underwent reverse transcription, so expressed TCRB transcripts were sequenced. TCRdb's copy holds only in-frame clones and misses some; the assay was immunoSEQ multiplex PCR. The sample consists of over 300,000 clones, roughly 8% of them appearing once. Germline CDR1 and CDR2: SGHVS and FQNEAQ. CDR3 size: 13 residues. V lost 4 bases and J 12 bases, leaving 17 bases between the germline ends. With respect to this clone: Its antigen is as yet unknown.

Findings and limits, study-wide: Researchers reported that naive, central memory and Treg TCRB repertoires appeared more similar in patients than in healthy donors. Researchers caution that PCR might favor shorter templates, equally among patients and controls.

V gene TRBV7-8 combines with J gene TRBJ2-3, with D perhaps assigned TRBD1 or TRBD2 (5 bases each). This clonotype was sampled from a woman between 18 and 30 years old in good health. Material for sequencing was central memory CD4+ T cells from blood. CDR3: CASSSAIRGLQYF. The CDR3 DNA reads as TGTGCCAGCAGCTCAGCGATCCGGGGCCTACAGTATTTT.